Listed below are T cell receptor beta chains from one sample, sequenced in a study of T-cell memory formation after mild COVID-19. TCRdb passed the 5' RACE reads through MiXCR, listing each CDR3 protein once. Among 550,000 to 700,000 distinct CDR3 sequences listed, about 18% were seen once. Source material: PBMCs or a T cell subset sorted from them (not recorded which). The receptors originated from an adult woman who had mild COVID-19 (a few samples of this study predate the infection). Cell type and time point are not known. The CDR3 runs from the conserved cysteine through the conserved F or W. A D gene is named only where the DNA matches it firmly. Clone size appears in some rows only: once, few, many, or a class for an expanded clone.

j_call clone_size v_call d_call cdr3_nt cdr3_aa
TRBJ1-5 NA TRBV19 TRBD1 TGTGCCACCACAGGGGGCGACACCCCGTATAGCAATCAGCGCCAGCATTTT CATTGGDTPYSNQRQHF
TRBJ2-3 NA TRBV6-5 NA TGTGCCAGCAGCTCAGGGGTTCGGGCTACGCAGTATTTT CASSSGVRATQYF
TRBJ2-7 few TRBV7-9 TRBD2 TGTGCCAGCAGCTTAAGAAACGCGGGAGGTTCCGAGCAGTACTTC CASSLRNAGGSEQYF
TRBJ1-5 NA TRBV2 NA TGTGCCAGCAGTGATGGGGAGGCGCCCCAGCATTTT CASSDGEAPQHF
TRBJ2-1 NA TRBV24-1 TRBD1 TGTGCCACCAGCACCGGGACAGGGCGGCGGTTCTTC CATSTGTGRRFF
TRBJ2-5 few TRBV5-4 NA TGTGCCAGCAGCTTGAAAGGGGTTGAGACCCAGTACTTC CASSLKGVETQYF
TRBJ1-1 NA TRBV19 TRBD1 TGTGCCAGTAGTATAGATTGGGTTCAGGACAGGGATACTGGTACTGAAGCTTTCTTT CASSIDWVQDRDTGTEAFF
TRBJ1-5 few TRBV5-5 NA TGTGCCAGCAGCCGGGACGGGGTCGGGCCCCAGCATTTT CASSRDGVGPQHF
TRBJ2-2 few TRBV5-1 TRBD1 TGCGCCAGCAGCGCTCCGGGACAGGGGATCGCCGGGGAGCTGTTTTTT CASSAPGQGIAGELFF
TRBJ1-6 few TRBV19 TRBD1 TGTGCCAGTAGTCTTTCCGGGACAGAACATAATTCACCCCTCCACTTT CASSLSGTEHNSPLHF
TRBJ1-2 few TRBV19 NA TGTGCCAGTAGTAGCCGAGACAGCCGCTCCTACACCTTC CASSSRDSRSYTF
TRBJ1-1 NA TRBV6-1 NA TGTGCCAGCAGTGGTTGGACGGTCGGGGGTTCCACTGAAGCTTTCTTT CASSGWTVGGSTEAFF
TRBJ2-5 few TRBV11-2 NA TGTGCCAGCAGCTTAGCTTGGAGCCAAGAGACCCAGTACTTC CASSLAWSQETQYF
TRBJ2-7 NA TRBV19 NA TGTGCCAGTAGTATAGATTACCGGGACGCAGCCTACGAGCAGTACTTC CASSIDYRDAAYEQYF
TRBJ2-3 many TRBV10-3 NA TGTGCCATCAGTGAGTCGATGGCCGATACGCAGTATTTT CAISESMADTQYF
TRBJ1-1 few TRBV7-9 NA TGTGCCAGCAGCTTCGCGGAGGCCACTGAAGCTTTCTTT CASSFAEATEAFF
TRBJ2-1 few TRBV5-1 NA TGCGCCAGCAGACCAACAGGGCCTAGCTCCTACAATGAGCAGTTCTTC CASRPTGPSSYNEQFF
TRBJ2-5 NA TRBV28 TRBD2 TGTGCCAGCACCGAGACTAGCGGGAGGGTGGTAGAGACCCAGTACTTC CASTETSGRVVETQYF
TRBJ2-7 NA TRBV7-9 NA TGTGCCAGCAGCTTACCTCCCCGATTCGAGCAGTACTTC CASSLPPRFEQYF
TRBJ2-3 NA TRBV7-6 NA TGTGCCAGCAGCTTAGGGACCGTCGTAAGCACAGATACGCAGTATTTT CASSLGTVVSTDTQYF
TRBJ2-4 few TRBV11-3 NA TGTGCCAGCAGCACCAACGGGGACATTCAGTACTTC CASSTNGDIQYF
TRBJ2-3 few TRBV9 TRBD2 TGTGCCAGCAGCGTAGTAGGGACTAGCGGTAGCACAGATACGCAGTATTTT CASSVVGTSGSTDTQYF
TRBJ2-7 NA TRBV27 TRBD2 TGTGCCAGCAGTTTATCCGGACTAGCGGAGCAGTACTTC CASSLSGLAEQYF
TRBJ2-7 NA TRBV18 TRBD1 TGTGCCAGTTCCAGGGGGACGGAAAATTACGAGCAGTACTTC CASSRGTENYEQYF
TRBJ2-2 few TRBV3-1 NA TGTGCCAGCAGCCTGGGAGTATCGGGCACCGGGGAGCTGTTTTTT CASSLGVSGTGELFF
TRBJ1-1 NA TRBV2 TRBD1 TGTGCCAGCATCCGGGACAGAACTGAAGCTTTCTTT CASIRDRTEAFF
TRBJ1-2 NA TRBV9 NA TGTGCCAGCAGCGTAGTGCCAGGGGCGGACTATGGCTACACCTTC CASSVVPGADYGYTF
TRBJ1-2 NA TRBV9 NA TGTGCCAGCAGCCACCGTGGGGGATCCGATGGCTACACCTTC CASSHRGGSDGYTF
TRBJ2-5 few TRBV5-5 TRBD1 TGTGCCAGCAGCTTGTACCAGGGGGCCTTCCAAGAGACCCAGTACTTC CASSLYQGAFQETQYF
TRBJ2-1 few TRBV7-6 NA TGTGCCAGCAGTTCACCCGGGCCCTCCTGGAGCTCCTACAATGAGCAGTTCTTC CASSSPGPSWSSYNEQFF
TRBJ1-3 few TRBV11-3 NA TGTGCCAGCAGCTTCTACAGCGCCGGCTCTGGAAACACCATATATTTT CASSFYSAGSGNTIYF
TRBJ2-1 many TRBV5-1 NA TGCGCCAGCAGCTTGGGTGGGACCCACAATGAGCAGTTCTTC CASSLGGTHNEQFF